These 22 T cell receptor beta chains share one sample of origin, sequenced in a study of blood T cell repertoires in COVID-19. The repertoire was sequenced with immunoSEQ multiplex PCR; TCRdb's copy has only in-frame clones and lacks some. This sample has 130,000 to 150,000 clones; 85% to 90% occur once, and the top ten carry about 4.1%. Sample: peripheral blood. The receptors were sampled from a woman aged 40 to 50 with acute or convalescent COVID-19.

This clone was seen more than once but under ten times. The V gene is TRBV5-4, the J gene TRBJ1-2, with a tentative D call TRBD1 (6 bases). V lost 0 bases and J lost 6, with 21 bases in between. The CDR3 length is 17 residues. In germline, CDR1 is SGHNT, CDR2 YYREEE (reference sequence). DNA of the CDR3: TGTGCCAGCAGCTTGGGAGGTTCTCAGAGGGGGTACGATGGCTACACCTTC. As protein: CASSLGGSQRGYDGYTF.

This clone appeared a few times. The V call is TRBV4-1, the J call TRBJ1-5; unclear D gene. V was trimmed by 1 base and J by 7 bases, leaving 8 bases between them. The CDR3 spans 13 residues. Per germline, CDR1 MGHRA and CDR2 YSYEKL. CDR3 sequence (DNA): TGCGCCAGCAGCCAAGTAGTGGAGCAGCCCCAGCATTTT. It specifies CASSQVVEQPQHF.

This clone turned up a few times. The DNA for the CDR3 is TGTGCCAGCAGTTTCAGGGGTCGATCACCCCTCCACTTT. Protein sequence: CASSFRGRSPLHF. This chain joins TRBV28 and TRBJ1-6; a weak D match, TRBD1 (6 bases). Germline CDR1 is MDHEN and CDR2 is SYDVKM. Trimming took off 3 bases at V and 10 bases at J, with 10 bases between the two ends. The CDR3 spans 13 residues.

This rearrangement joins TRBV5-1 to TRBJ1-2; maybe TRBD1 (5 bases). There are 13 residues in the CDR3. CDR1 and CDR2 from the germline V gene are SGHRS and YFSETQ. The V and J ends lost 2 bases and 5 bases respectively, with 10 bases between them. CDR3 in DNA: TGCGCCAGCAGCTTCGACAGTTCGTATGGCTACACCTTC. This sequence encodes CASSFDSSYGYTF. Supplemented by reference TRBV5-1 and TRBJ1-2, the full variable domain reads KAGVTQTPRYLIKTRGQQVTLSCSPISGHRSVSWYQQTPGQGLQFLFEYFSETQRNKGNFPGRFSGRQFSNSRSEMNVSTLELGDSALYLCASSFDSSYGYTFGSGTRLTVV.

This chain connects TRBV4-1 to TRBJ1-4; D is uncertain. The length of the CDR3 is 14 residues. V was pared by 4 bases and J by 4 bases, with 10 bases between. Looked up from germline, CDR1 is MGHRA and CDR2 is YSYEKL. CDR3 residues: CASSPIRGNEKLFF. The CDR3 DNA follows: TGCGCCAGCAGCCCGATACGCGGTAATGAAAAACTGTTTTTT.

CDR3 sequence: CASSSLLAGEPNGEQYF. The CDR3 DNA is TGTGCCAGCAGCTCGTTACTAGCGGGGGAGCCGAACGGGGAGCAGTACTTC. The chain employs TRBV5-4 and TRBJ2-7; 11 nucleotides align to TRBD2. The CDR3 consists of 17 residues. J gave up 7 bases and V 3 bases, and 15 bases lay outside the gene matches. CDR1 is SGHNT and CDR2 is YYREEE in the germline V gene (reference sequence).

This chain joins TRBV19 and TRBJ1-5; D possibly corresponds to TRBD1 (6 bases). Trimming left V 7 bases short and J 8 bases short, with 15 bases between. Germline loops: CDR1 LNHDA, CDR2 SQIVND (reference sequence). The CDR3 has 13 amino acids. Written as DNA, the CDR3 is TGTGCCAGTACCTTTACAGGGATGGAGCCCCAGCATTTT. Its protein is CASTFTGMEPQHF.

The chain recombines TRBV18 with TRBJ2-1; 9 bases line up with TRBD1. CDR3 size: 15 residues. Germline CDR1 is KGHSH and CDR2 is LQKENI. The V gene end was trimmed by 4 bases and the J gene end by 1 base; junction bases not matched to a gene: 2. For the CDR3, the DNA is TGTGCCAGCTCACTTGGACAGGGGTCCTACAATGAGCAGTTCTTC. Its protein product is CASSLGQGSYNEQFF.

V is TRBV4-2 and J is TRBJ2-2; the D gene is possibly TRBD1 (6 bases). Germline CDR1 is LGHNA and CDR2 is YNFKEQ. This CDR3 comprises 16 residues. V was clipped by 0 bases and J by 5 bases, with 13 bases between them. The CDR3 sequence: CASSQDGGSVTGELFF. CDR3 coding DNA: TGTGCCAGCAGCCAAGATGGGGGCTCGGTTACCGGGGAGCTGTTTTTT.

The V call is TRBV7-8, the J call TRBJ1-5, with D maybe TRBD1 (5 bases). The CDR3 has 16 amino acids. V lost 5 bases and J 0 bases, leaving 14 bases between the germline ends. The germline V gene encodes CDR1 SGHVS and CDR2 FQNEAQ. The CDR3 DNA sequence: TGTGCCAGCAGCGACCCTGGGGCATTTAGCAATCAGCCCCAGCATTTT. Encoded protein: CASSDPGAFSNQPQHF.

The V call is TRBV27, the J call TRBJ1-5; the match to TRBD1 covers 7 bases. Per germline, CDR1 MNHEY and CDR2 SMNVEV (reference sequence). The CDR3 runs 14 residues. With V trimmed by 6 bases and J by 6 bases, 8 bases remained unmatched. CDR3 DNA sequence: TGTGCCAGCAGCCATGGGACAGTGGGTCAGCCCCAGCATTTT. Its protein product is CASSHGTVGQPQHF.

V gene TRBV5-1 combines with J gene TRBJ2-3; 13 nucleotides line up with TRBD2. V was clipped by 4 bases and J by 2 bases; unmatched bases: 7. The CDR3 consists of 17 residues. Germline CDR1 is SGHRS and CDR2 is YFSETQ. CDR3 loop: CASSPGLAGVSTDTQYF. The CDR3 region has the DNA TGCGCCAGCAGCCCCGGACTAGCGGGAGTCTCCACAGATACGCAGTATTTT.

In nucleotides, the CDR3 is TGTGCCAGTAGTATGAGGGGGATCCAGCCCCAGCATTTT. Amino acid sequence: CASSMRGIQPQHF. The genes are TRBV19 and TRBJ1-5, with D perhaps matching TRBD1 (6 bases). Germline loops: CDR1 LNHDA, CDR2 SQIVND (reference sequence). The CDR3 is made up of 13 amino acids. Deletions cut 3 bases from V and 7 bases from J, with 10 bases between.

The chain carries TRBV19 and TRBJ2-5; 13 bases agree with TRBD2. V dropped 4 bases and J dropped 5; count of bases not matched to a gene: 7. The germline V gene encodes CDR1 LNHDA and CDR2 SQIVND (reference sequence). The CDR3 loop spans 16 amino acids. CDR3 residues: CASSTRTSGSGETQYF. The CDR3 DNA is TGTGCCAGTAGTACCCGGACTAGCGGGAGTGGGGAGACCCAGTACTTC.

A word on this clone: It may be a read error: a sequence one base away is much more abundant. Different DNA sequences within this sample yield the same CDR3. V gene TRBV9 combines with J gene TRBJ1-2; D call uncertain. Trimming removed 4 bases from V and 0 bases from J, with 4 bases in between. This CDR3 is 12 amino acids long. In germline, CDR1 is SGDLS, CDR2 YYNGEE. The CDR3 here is CASSPANYGYTF. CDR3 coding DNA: TGTGCCAGCAGCCCCGCTAACTATGGCTACACCTTC.

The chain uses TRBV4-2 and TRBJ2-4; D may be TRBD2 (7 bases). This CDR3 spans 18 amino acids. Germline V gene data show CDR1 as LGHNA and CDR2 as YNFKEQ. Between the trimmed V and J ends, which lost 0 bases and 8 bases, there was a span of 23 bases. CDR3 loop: CASSQDPGLVRGVDIQYF. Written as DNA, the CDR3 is TGTGCCAGCAGCCAAGATCCCGGACTAGTGAGGGGGGTTGACATTCAGTACTTC.

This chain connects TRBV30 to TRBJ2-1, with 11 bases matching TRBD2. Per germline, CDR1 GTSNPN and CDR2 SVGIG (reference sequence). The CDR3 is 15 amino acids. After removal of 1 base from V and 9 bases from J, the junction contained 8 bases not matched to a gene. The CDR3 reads CAWSAFSGGASEQFF. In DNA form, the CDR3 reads TGTGCCTGGAGTGCTTTTAGCGGGGGGGCAAGTGAGCAGTTCTTC.

DNA of the CDR3: TGCGCCAGCAGCCTAAGAGGGCAGGGGGATTCACCCCTCCACTTT. Translating it yields CASSLRGQGDSPLHF. The genes are TRBV4-1 and TRBJ1-6, with 7 bases that match TRBD1. V dropped 4 bases and J dropped 8; count of bases not matched to a gene: 8. CDR1 and CDR2 from the germline V gene are MGHRA and YSYEKL. This CDR3 has 15 residues.

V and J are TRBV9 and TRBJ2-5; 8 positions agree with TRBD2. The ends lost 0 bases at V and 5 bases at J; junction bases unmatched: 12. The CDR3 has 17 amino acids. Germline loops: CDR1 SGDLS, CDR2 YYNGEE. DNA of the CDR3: TGTGCCAGCAGCGTAGGGAGGATAGCGGGGCCTCGGGAGACCCAGTACTTC. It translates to CASSVGRIAGPRETQYF.

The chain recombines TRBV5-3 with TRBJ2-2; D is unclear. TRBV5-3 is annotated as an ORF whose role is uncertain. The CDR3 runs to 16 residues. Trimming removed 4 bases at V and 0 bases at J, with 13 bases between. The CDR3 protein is CARSALEPPNTGELFF. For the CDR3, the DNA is TGTGCCAGAAGCGCACTGGAGCCCCCGAACACCGGGGAGCTGTTTTTT.

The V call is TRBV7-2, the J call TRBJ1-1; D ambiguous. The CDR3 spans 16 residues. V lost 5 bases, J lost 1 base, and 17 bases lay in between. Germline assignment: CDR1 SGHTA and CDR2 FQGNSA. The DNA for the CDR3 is TGTGCCAGCAGCCTACAGCCCCATGGAGGGAACACTGAAGCTTTCTTT. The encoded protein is CASSLQPHGGNTEAFF.

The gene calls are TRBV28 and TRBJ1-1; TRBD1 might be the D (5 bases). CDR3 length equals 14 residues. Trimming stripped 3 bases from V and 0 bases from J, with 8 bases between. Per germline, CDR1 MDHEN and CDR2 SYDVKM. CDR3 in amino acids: CASSFQGLNTEAFF. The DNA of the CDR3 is TGTGCCAGCAGTTTCCAGGGTTTGAACACTGAAGCTTTCTTT. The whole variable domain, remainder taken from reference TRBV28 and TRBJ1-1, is DVKVTQSSRYLVKRTGEKVFLECVQDMDHENMFWYRQDPGLGLRLIYFSYDVKMKEKGDIPEGYSVSREKKERFSLILESASTNQTSMYLCASSFQGLNTEAFFGQGTRLTVV.